These 30 T cell receptor beta chains were all obtained from the same sample, sequenced in a study of regulatory T cells in long-lasting Graves disease. The time point: persistent/refractory GD, antithyroid drugs over 5 years with positive TRAb. After RNA was extracted from PBMCs, the TCR library was made from it. With iRepertoire HTBI primers and Arm-PCR of CDR3 regions, TCR beta libraries were built. TCRdb re-derived calls from the multiplex PCR reads in MiXCR, one entry per CDR3 protein. Here the sample spans 350,000 to 500,000 distinct CDR3 sequences, 21% being singletons. This specimen consisted of peripheral blood mononuclear cells (PBMCs), obtained when the disease was refractory, from a patient treated with antithyroid drugs. These receptors were collected from a female donor with Graves disease.

This clonotype showed up many times. The chain links TRBV6-1 to TRBJ1-5, with 10 bases fitting TRBD1. The CDR3 runs 14 residues. The J segment lost 8 bases and the V segment lost 6 bases, leaving 7 bases of the junction unmatched. CDR1 MNHNS and CDR2 SASEGT come from the germline V gene. CDR3 in amino acids: CASRNGTGVEPQHF. The CDR3 nucleotides read TGTGCCAGCAGAAACGGGACAGGGGTTGAGCCCCAGCATTTT.

This clonotype was counted between two and nine times. The chain has TRBV15 and TRBJ1-6; D is undetermined. V was clipped by 1 base and J by 5 bases, with 9 bases between them. CDR1 and CDR2 (germline): LNHNV, YYDKDF (reference sequence). The CDR3 loop spans 15 amino acids. CDR3 sequence: CATSRGPGDNSPLHF. In DNA form, the CDR3 reads TGTGCCACCAGCAGAGGTCCAGGAGATAATTCACCCCTCCACTTT.

The gene calls are TRBV5-1 and TRBJ2-7, with D perhaps matching TRBD1 or TRBD2 (6 bases each). V gave up 3 bases and J gave up 2 bases, with 18 bases separating them. Germline values: CDR1 SGHRS, CDR2 YFSETQ. The CDR3 loop spans 16 amino acids. CDR3 nucleotides: TGCGCCAGCAGCTCGGGGGCTGGGGGGCGAACCTACGAGCAGTACTTC. Amino acids: CASSSGAGGRTYEQYF.

Ten or more counts support this clonotype. The V call is TRBV29-1, the J call TRBJ2-4, with 9 positions matching TRBD2. This CDR3 is built from 17 residues. Trimming at V came to 1 base and at J to 7 bases, leaving 14 bases not matched to a gene. Germline assignment: CDR1 SQVTM and CDR2 ANQGSEA. Written as DNA, the CDR3 is TGCAGCGTTGAAGTCGAGGCTAGCGGGAAAGGGAGGAACATTCAGTACTTC. This gives the protein CSVEVEASGKGRNIQYF. Variable domain in full (rest from reference TRBV29-1 and TRBJ2-4): SAVISQKPSRDICQRGTSLTIQCQVDSQVTMMFWYRQQPGQSLTLIATANQGSEATYESGFVIDKFPISRPNLTFSTLTVSNMSPEDSSIYLCSVEVEASGKGRNIQYFGAGTRLSVL.

This clonotype was detected a few times. J is TRBJ1-4 and V is TRBV15; TRBD1 might be the D (5 bases). Germline CDR1 reads LNHNV; CDR2 reads YYDKDF (reference sequence). The CDR3 has 14 residues. Trimming stripped 1 base from V and 7 bases from J, with 10 bases between. The chain's CDR3 is CATSRGRASEKLFF. The CDR3 DNA follows: TGTGCCACCAGCAGAGGCAGGGCGAGTGAAAAACTGTTTTTT.

In this sample, this clonotype turned up many times. The V and J genes are TRBV6-5 and TRBJ1-2, with 8 bases fitting TRBD1. This CDR3 has 15 amino acids. The V gene end was trimmed by 0 bases and the J gene end by 6 bases; junction bases not matched to a gene: 6. Germline V gene data show CDR1 as MNHEY and CDR2 as SVGAGI. The CDR3 spells CASSYSPQGADGYTF. In nucleotides, the CDR3 is TGTGCCAGCAGTTACTCGCCGCAGGGGGCGGATGGCTACACCTTC.

The sample holds many counts of this clonotype. The CDR3 DNA sequence: TGTGCCATACCCAGCGGGACAAAGAACACCGGGGAGCTGTTTTTT. As protein: CAIPSGTKNTGELFF. The chain is built from TRBV2 and TRBJ2-2; possibly TRBD2 for D (7 bases). CDR3 length: 15 amino acids. Germline V gene lookup returns CDR1 SNHLY and CDR2 FYNNEI. V was shortened by 10 bases and J by 1 base, with 16 bases between the two germline ends.

This chain links TRBV27 with TRBJ1-1; no reliable D call. Germline V lookup: CDR1 MNHEY, CDR2 SMNVEV (reference sequence). Trimming took off 8 bases at V and 4 bases at J, with 17 bases between the two ends. The CDR3 runs to 14 residues. This CDR3 is CASQKQITGTEAFF. The CDR3 region has the DNA TGTGCCAGCCAGAAACAGATAACGGGCACTGAAGCTTTCTTT.

This clonotype has just a few counts. This chain connects TRBV5-4 to TRBJ1-1, with D perhaps TRBD1 (6 bases). The CDR3 consists of 14 residues. V gave up 4 bases and J gave up 3 bases, with 13 bases separating them. CDR1 SGHNT and CDR2 YYREEE come from the germline V gene (reference sequence). The CDR3 sequence is CASSTKNRDTEAFF. CDR3 DNA: TGTGCCAGCAGCACAAAAAACAGGGACACTGAAGCTTTCTTT.

V and J are TRBV3-1 and TRBJ2-7; unclear D gene. V was shortened by 0 bases and J by 3 bases, with 15 bases between the two germline ends. Germline-derived CDR1 and CDR2 are LGHDT and YNNKEL (reference sequence). The CDR3 totals 16 residues. Here the CDR3 reads CASSQDRLSRHYEQYF. As DNA, the CDR3 is TGTGCCAGCAGCCAAGATCGTCTCTCGAGACACTACGAGCAGTACTTC.

This sequence joins TRBV11-2 and TRBJ2-6; D may match TRBD1 or TRBD2 (5 bases each). Germline V gene data show CDR1 as SGHAT and CDR2 as FQNNGV. V shed 4 bases and J shed 0 bases, with 13 bases lying between them. The CDR3 sequence is 17 residues long. The CDR3 spells CASSWDRLDSGANVLTF. The CDR3 DNA is TGTGCCAGCAGCTGGGACCGCCTGGACTCTGGGGCCAACGTCCTGACTTTC.

The chain uses TRBV3-1 and TRBJ2-7, with unresolved D. V gave up 1 base and J gave up 4 bases, with 17 bases separating them. Germline V lookup: CDR1 LGHDT, CDR2 YNNKEL (reference sequence). The CDR3 is 16 amino acids. The CDR3 spells CASSQVTAQPIYEQYF. The CDR3 bases are TGTGCCAGCAGCCAAGTAACCGCCCAACCGATTTACGAGCAGTACTTC.

This chain links TRBV20-1 with TRBJ2-7; D is uncertain. V was shortened by 2 bases and J by 2 bases, with 4 bases between the two germline ends. CDR3 size: 11 residues. In germline, CDR1 is DFQATT, CDR2 SNEGSKA (reference sequence). The DNA for the CDR3 is TGCAGTGCTAGAACTCCCTACGAGCAGTACTTC. Its protein is CSARTPYEQYF.

This chain links TRBV7-2 with TRBJ2-2; D is unresolved. Between the trimmed V and J ends, which lost 5 bases and 3 bases, there was a span of 10 bases. The CDR3 covers 14 residues. Germline CDR1 is SGHTA and CDR2 is FQGNSA. The CDR3 nucleotides read TGTGCCAGCAGCAACCCACCCTACACCGGGGAGCTGTTTTTT. The encoded protein is CASSNPPYTGELFF. Together with reference TRBV7-2 and TRBJ2-2, the CDR3 gives the full variable domain: GAGVSQSPSNKVTEKGKDVELRCDPISGHTALYWYRQSLGQGLEFLIYFQGNSAPDKSGLPSDRFSAERTGGSVSTLTIQRTQQEDSAVYLCASSNPPYTGELFFGEGSRLTVL.

This clonotype was recorded at least ten times. The chain is built from TRBV12-3 or TRBV12-4 and TRBJ2-7; no reliable D call. Trimming took off 5 bases at V and 0 bases at J, with 11 bases between the two ends. The CDR3 sequence is 14 residues long. The CDR3 loop is CASSKDGYSYEQYF. For the CDR3, the DNA is TGTGCCAGCAGTAAGGACGGTTACTCCTACGAGCAGTACTTC.

The chain combines TRBV7-8 with TRBJ2-3; D is possibly TRBD2 (6 bases). Germline CDR1 and CDR2: SGHVS and FQNEAQ. V lost 4 bases and J lost 3, with 14 bases in between. The CDR3 loop spans 15 amino acids. In DNA, the CDR3 is TGTGCCAGCAGCTCAATCCCGGGGAGGACAGATACGCAGTATTTT. This codes for CASSSIPGRTDTQYF.

This clonotype was counted only a few times. The chain uses TRBV7-2 and TRBJ1-6, with 8 bases aligning to TRBD1. Per the germline V gene, CDR1 is SGHTA and CDR2 is FQGNSA. This CDR3 has 14 amino acids. The trim removed 6 bases at V and 9 bases at J, leaving 7 bases unmatched. CDR3 loop: CASRYGQGSSPLHF. In nucleotides, the CDR3 is TGTGCCAGCAGATACGGACAGGGAAGTTCACCCCTCCACTTT.

The chain is built from TRBV3-1 and TRBJ2-5; 8 nucleotides match TRBD1. Germline CDR1 reads LGHDT; CDR2 reads YNNKEL (reference sequence). This CDR3 is built from 15 residues. V gave up 5 bases and J gave up 11 bases; unmatched junction bases: 16. CDR3 bases: TGTGCCAGCAGCACAACGGACAGGGCCTCCTACGGGCAGTACTTC. Translated: CASSTTDRASYGQYF.

This clonotype was counted only a few times. This chain joins TRBV12-3 or TRBV12-4 and TRBJ1-2; tentative D call: TRBD1 (5 bases). Trimming stripped 5 bases from V and 2 bases from J, with 21 bases between. The CDR3 spans 17 residues. CDR3 in amino acids: CASSPWVREVVNYGYTF. The CDR3 nucleotides are TGTGCCAGCAGTCCCTGGGTCAGGGAGGTGGTGAACTATGGCTACACCTTC.

In this sample, this clonotype turned up many times. The gene calls are TRBV11-2 and TRBJ2-7, with D possibly matching TRBD2 (5 bases). Germline assignment: CDR1 SGHAT and CDR2 FQNNGV. The CDR3 spans 15 residues. V lost 5 bases and J 5 bases, leaving 19 bases between the germline ends. The DNA of the CDR3 is TGTGCCAGCAGCCCTGTCCGGGGAAGCCGGCACGAGCAGTACTTC. Translation gives CASSPVRGSRHEQYF.

The rearrangement uses TRBV4-1 and TRBJ2-2; tentatively, D is TRBD1 (6 bases). The germline V gene encodes CDR1 MGHRA and CDR2 YSYEKL. The CDR3 is 17 amino acids. The V end lost 0 bases, the J end lost 0 bases, and 11 bases lay between the germline ends. DNA for the CDR3: TGCGCCAGCAGCCAAGATCCAGGGGCCTCGAACACCGGGGAGCTGTTTTTT. This translates into CASSQDPGASNTGELFF.

This chain uses TRBV6-1 with TRBJ2-1; TRBD1 aligns across 7 bases. Germline V gives CDR1 MNHNS, CDR2 SASEGT. This CDR3 is 13 amino acids long. V gave up 5 bases and J gave up 7 bases; unmatched junction bases: 5. CDR3 amino acids: CASSMTGWNEQFF. Written as DNA, the CDR3 is TGTGCCAGCAGTATGACAGGGTGGAATGAGCAGTTCTTC.

This clonotype showed up many times. In nucleotides, the CDR3 is TGTGCCAGCAGCTTAGGGTCCGACTCCTATGGCTACACCTTC. It is translated as CASSLGSDSYGYTF. The rearrangement uses TRBV7-9 and TRBJ1-2; D not resolved. The ends were cut back, 1 base at V and 4 bases at J, with 10 bases in the middle. The CDR3 contains 14 residues. Germline V gene lookup returns CDR1 SEHNR and CDR2 FQNEAQ (reference sequence).

This clonotype was seen at least ten times. V and J are TRBV12-3 or TRBV12-4 and TRBJ1-5; D uncertain. Trimming cost V 4 bases and J 7 bases, with 8 bases left between them. CDR3 length equals 12 residues. CDR3 in DNA: TGTGCCAGCAGTTCGCCTGTCCAGCCCCAGCATTTT. Its translation: CASSSPVQPQHF.

This clonotype was counted many times. The rearrangement uses TRBV27 and TRBJ1-1; no clear D gene. The CDR3 is made up of 13 amino acids. V lost 2 bases and J 4 bases, leaving 8 bases between the germline ends. The germline CDR1 and CDR2 sequences are MNHEY and SMNVEV (reference sequence). The CDR3 DNA follows: TGTGCCAGCAGTTTAGGGAGGAGCACTGAAGCTTTCTTT. This encodes CASSLGRSTEAFF.

This chain connects TRBV20-1 to TRBJ2-1; 8 bases agree with TRBD2. This CDR3 is built from 15 residues. Germline loops: CDR1 DFQATT, CDR2 SNEGSKA (reference sequence). The ends lost 2 bases at V and 1 base at J; junction bases unmatched: 4. CDR3 sequence reads: CSARREGGSYNEQFF. The DNA for the CDR3 is TGCAGTGCTAGACGGGAGGGGGGGTCCTACAATGAGCAGTTCTTC.

This clonotype appeared a few times. This rearrangement joins TRBV30 to TRBJ1-1, with a weak D call TRBD1 (5 bases). The CDR3 is made up of 10 amino acids. The V gene's germline CDR1 is GTSNPN and CDR2 SVGIG (reference sequence). In DNA form, the CDR3 reads TGTGGGGGGGGTTTCACTGAAGCTTTCTTT. It yields the protein CGGGFTEAFF.

A word on this clonotype: Because the CDR3 is missing its conserved closing phenylalanine or tryptophan, this is likely a read error. V is TRBV7-9 and J is TRBJ1-5; 9 nucleotides line up with TRBD1. Germline trimming cut 3 bases from V and 6 bases from J; bases unmatched to any gene: 3. In germline, CDR1 is SEHNR, CDR2 FQNEAQ (reference sequence). The CDR3 has 14 amino acids. CDR3 nucleotide sequence: TGTGCCAGCAGCTTGGACAGGGGACCTCAGCCCCAGCATTCT. Protein product: CASSLDRGPQPQHS.

Ten or more counts support this clonotype. The gene calls are TRBV12-3 or TRBV12-4 and TRBJ1-5; TRBD1 is a possible D gene (5 bases). Trimming took 6 bases from V and 6 from J, leaving 18 bases between them. The CDR3 consists of 15 residues. The DNA of the CDR3 is TGTGCCAGCAGGGCTAGGGACGGAGGGACTCAGCCCCAGCATTTT. As protein: CASRARDGGTQPQHF.

This clonotype was detected a few times. The chain has TRBV12-3 or TRBV12-4 and TRBJ1-3; D unclear. Trimming removed 6 bases at V and 7 bases at J, with 13 bases between. The CDR3 consists of 13 residues. CDR3 loop: CASRTRSINTIYF. CDR3 nucleotide sequence: TGTGCCAGCAGGACACGCTCAATCAACACCATATATTTT.